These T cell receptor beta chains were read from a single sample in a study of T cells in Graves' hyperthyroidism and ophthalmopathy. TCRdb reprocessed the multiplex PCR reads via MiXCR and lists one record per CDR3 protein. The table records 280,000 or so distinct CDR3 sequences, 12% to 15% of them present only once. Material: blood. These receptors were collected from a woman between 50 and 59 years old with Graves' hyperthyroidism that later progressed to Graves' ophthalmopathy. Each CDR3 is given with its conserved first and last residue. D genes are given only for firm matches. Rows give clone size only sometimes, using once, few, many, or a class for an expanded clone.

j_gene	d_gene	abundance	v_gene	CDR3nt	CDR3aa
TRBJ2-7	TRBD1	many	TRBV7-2	TGTGCCAGCAGCTGGGACAGGCTAGACTACGAGCAGTACTTC	CASSWDRLDYEQYF
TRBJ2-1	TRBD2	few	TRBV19	TGTGCCAGTGAACCTAGCGGATACTCCTACAATGAGCAGTTCTTC	CASEPSGYSYNEQFF
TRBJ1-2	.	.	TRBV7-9	TGTGCCAGCAGCTCCCGTGGCAGATACTATGGCTACACCTTC	CASSSRGRYYGYTF
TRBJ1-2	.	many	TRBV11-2	TGTGCCAGCAGCTTAATCAAATCGGGGAGTTGGTATGGCTACACCTTC	CASSLIKSGSWYGYTF
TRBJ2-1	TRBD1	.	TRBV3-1	TGTGCCAGCAGCGACTGGACAGGGCACAATGAGCAGTTCTTC	CASSDWTGHNEQFF
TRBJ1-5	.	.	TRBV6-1	TGTGCCAGCAGGTTCTGGGATCAGCCCCAGCATTTT	CASRFWDQPQHF
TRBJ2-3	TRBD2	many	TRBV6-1	TGTGCCAGCAGTGGTTCCGGGACTACGAGCACAGATACGCAGTATTTT	CASSGSGTTSTDTQYF
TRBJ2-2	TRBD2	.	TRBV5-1	TGCGCCAGCAGAGCTCGGGCTAGCGGGAATCCCGGGGAGCTGTTTTTT	CASRARASGNPGELFF
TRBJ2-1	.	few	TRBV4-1	TGCGCCAGCAGCCAAGGGGCCGGCCTGCACAATGAGCAGTTCTTC	CASSQGAGLHNEQFF
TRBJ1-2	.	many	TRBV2	TGTGCCAGCAGTTATTTGACAGCGGAAGATGGCTACACCTTC	CASSYLTAEDGYTF
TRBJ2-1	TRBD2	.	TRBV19	TGTGCCAGCCAGAGGACTAGCGGGAACAACAATGAGCAGTTCTTC	CASQRTSGNNNEQFF
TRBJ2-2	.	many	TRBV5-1	TGCGCCAGCAGCTGGGCGCTCAGGGAGAACACCGGGGAGCTGTTTTTT	CASSWALRENTGELFF
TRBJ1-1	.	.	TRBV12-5	TGTGCTAGTGGTCCCGGACCGATGAACACTGAAGCTTTCTTT	CASGPGPMNTEAFF
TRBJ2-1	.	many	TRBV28	TGTGCCAGCAGTCCTCGACTTACAGGGTGGGACTACAATGAGCAGTTCTTC	CASSPRLTGWDYNEQFF
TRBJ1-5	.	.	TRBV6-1	TGTGCCAGCAGTGATACAGGGTTTAGCAATCAGCCCCAGCATTTT	CASSDTGFSNQPQHF
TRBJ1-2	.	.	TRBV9	TGTGCCAGCAGCGTAGGGCACGCCTCTTCCTTGGGCTACACCTTC	CASSVGHASSLGYTF
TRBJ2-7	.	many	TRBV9	TGTGCCAGCAGCGTAGATGACGGGACCACCTACGAGCAGTACTTC	CASSVDDGTTYEQYF
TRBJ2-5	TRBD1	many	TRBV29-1	TGCAGCGCCAACAGGGGGCCCTCGGGGACCCAGTACTTC	CSANRGPSGTQYF
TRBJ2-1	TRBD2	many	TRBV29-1	TGCAGCGTTGTGGCTAGCGGGAGTGAAACAATCACCTACAATGAGCAGTTCTTC	CSVVASGSETITYNEQFF
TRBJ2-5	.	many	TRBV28	TGTGCCAGCAGTTTAATGCCGGCAGAGACCCAGTACTTC	CASSLMPAETQYF
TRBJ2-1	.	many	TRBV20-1	TGCAGTGCTGCCAGGGACCTTTACAATGAGCAGTTCTTC	CSAARDLYNEQFF
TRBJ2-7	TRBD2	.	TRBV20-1	TGCAGTGCCGGAGCGGGAGCCTACTACGAGCAGTACTTC	CSAGAGAYYEQYF
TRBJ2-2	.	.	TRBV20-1	TGCAGTGCTAGGGGCGGCACCGGGGAGCTGTTTTTT	CSARGGTGELFF
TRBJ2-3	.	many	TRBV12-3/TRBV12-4	TGTGCCAGCAGTGATATATCAGATACGCAGTATTTT	CASSDISDTQYF
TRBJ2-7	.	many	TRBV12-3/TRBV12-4	TGTGCCAGCAGTTTAAAGGAATCCTACGAGCAGTACTTC	CASSLKESYEQYF
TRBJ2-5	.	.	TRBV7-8	TGTGCCAGCAGCTTAGTTTTTGGCGGGGTCTCCGGAGAGACCCAGTACTTC	CASSLVFGGVSGETQYF
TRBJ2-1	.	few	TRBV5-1	TGCGCCAGCAGCACCTACTTGGCCAATGAGCAGTTCTTC	CASSTYLANEQFF
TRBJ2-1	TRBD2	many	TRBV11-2	TGTGCCAGCAGCTTAGTATTTGGTGGGACTAGCCCAAAGCAGTTCTTC	CASSLVFGGTSPKQFF
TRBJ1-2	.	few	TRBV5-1	TGCGCCAGCAGCCCGGACTTACAGGGTGGAAATGGCTACACCTTC	CASSPDLQGGNGYTF
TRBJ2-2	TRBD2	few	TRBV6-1	TGTGCCAGCAATCCGGGAGGGGCGGCCGGGGAGCTGTTTTTT	CASNPGGAAGELFF
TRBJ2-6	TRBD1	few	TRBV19	TGTGCCAGTACTCGGACAGGACACTCTGGGGCCAACGTCCTGACTTTC	CASTRTGHSGANVLTF
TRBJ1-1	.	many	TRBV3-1	TGTGCCAGCAGCCAAGATATTGGACGGCGGGGGGATCAAGCTTTCTTT	CASSQDIGRRGDQAFF
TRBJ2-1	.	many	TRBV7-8	TGTGCCAGCAGCACCTCTGCCGGCTCCTACAATGAGCAGTTCTTC	CASSTSAGSYNEQFF
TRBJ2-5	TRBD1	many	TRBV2	TGTGCCAGCAGAGCGACAGGGGGGGAGACCCAGTACTTC	CASRATGGETQYF
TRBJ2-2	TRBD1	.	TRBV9	TGTGCCAGCAGCCCCGAAACATGGACAGGGACGAACACCGGGGAGCTGTTTTTT	CASSPETWTGTNTGELFF
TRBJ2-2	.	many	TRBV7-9	TGTGCCAGCAGCCGGGACACCAACACCGGGGAGCTGTTTTTT	CASSRDTNTGELFF
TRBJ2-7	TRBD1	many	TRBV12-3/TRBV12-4	TGTGCCACGAACAGGGGGAGGGAGCAGTACTTC	CATNRGREQYF
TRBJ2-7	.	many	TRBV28	TGTGCCAGCAGTACATCCTCCCTGGGGGTTTACGAGCAGTACTTC	CASSTSSLGVYEQYF
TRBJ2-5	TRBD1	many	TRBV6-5	TGTGCCAGCAGTTACTCCCCGGGACAGGGGGGAGAGACCCAGTACTTC	CASSYSPGQGGETQYF
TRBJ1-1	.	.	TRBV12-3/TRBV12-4	TGTGCCAGCAGTTTCGGTTTGGTAGCTTTCTTT	CASSFGLVAFF
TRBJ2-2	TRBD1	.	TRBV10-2	TGCGCCAGCAGTGGGGGACAGATTAACACCGGGGAGCTGTTTTTT	CASSGGQINTGELFF
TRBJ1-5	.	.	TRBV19	TGTGCCAGTAGACGGGAACATAGCAATCAGCCCCAGCATTTT	CASRREHSNQPQHF
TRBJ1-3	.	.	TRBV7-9	TGTGCCAGCAGCTTAGTGCTCGGCGGAAACACCATATATTTT	CASSLVLGGNTIYF
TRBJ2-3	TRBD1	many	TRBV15	TGTGCCACCAGCAGAGACAGGGGGCTTTTTGATACGCAGTATTTT	CATSRDRGLFDTQYF
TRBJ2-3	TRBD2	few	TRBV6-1	TGTGCCAGCAAGACCCGGGAGGGTATCGATACGCAGTATTTT	CASKTREGIDTQYF
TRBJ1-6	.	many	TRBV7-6	TGTGCCAGCAGTTTAGAGGAAAATTCACCCCTCCACTTT	CASSLEENSPLHF
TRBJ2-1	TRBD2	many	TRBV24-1	TGTGCCACCAGTGACCCTAATACTAGCGGCAATGAGCAGTTCTTC	CATSDPNTSGNEQFF
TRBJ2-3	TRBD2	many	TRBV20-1	TGCAGTGCCCGGACCGGGACTAGCGGGAGAGGTACAGATACGCAGTATTTT	CSARTGTSGRGTDTQYF
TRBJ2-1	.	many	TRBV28	TGTGCCAGCAGTCACATACAGGGTAAAAATGAGCAGTTCTTC	CASSHIQGKNEQFF
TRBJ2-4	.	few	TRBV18	TGTGCCAGCTCTAGGGGGCAGCGGGCAAACATTCAGTACTTC	CASSRGQRANIQYF
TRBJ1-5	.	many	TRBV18	TGTGCCAGCTCACCACAGGGTAGTAATCAGCCCCAGCATTTT	CASSPQGSNQPQHF
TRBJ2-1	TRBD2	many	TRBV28	TGTGCCAGCAGCACCCCCCGGGGTAGCGGGAGGGGCAGTGGGTTCTTC	CASSTPRGSGRGSGFF
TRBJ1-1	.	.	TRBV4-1	TGCGCCAGCAGCCAAGTGGTGAAAAGAGGGTTACGGTATCCCCATATGAACACTGAAGCTTTCTTT	CASSQVVKRGLRYPHMNTEAFF
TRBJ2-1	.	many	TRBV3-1	TGTGCCAGCAGCCAGACTTCGAGGGGAGAGCAGTTCTTC	CASSQTSRGEQFF
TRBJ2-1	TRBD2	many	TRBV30	TGTGCCTGGAGTCCCCCGGGACTATCCATGCCAGAGCAGTTCTTC	CAWSPPGLSMPEQFF
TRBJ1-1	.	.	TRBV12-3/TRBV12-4	TGTGCCAGCAGTTTCGGACAGTCGATCGCTTTCTTT	CASSFGQSIAFF
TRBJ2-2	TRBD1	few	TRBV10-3	TGTGCCACCACGACAGGGTCGGGCACCGGGGAGCTGTTTTTT	CATTTGSGTGELFF
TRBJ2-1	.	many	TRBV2	TGTGCCAGCAGTGAAGGTCACTGGACCAGCTACAATGAGCAGTTCTTC	CASSEGHWTSYNEQFF
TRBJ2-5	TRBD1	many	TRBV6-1	TGTGCCAGCAGTTTGGGACAGACAGAGACCCAGTACTTC	CASSLGQTETQYF
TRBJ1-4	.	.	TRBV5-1	TGCGCCAGCAGCTTTGGCAGGGGAAATGAAAAACTGTTTTTT	CASSFGRGNEKLFF